This T cell receptor beta chain was obtained from a study of cytomegalovirus exposure and HLA in healthy donors. As concerns this clone: Its antigen is still unknown.

The CDR3 runs 14 residues. The V end was cut by 1 base, the J end by 4 bases, with 8 bases between. Per the germline V gene, CDR1 is MNHEY and CDR2 is SVGAGI. Study-level results: In a later analysis, TCR beta V- and J-gene trimming was associated with a missense DCLRE1C variant.

Vbeta (60) and Jbeta (13) primers were used in the PCR. Using immunoSEQ multiplex PCR, the repertoire was profiled, and TCRdb retains in-frame clones only, with some absent. The data show about 240,000 clones, 75% to 85% seen once. The sequenced sample was PBMCs. The sequence came from a woman aged 60 to 75 in good health and CMV-seropositive. V usage is TRBV6-5 and J usage is TRBJ1-5, with D possibly being TRBD1 (5 bases). Written as DNA, the CDR3 is TGTGCCAGCAGTTACTTGGGGGGGAATCAGCCCCAGCATTTT. Translating gives CASSYLGGNQPQHF.